This T cell receptor beta chain is drawn from a study of T cell responses to AZD1222 COVID-19 vaccine. Study at large: Analyses pooled second doses at about 4 or about 12 weeks.

Overall study findings and caveats: After the peak T cell response, and only then, were repertoires sampled.

Data came from immunoSEQ multiplex PCR; TCRdb stores just in-frame clones and leaves some out. The repertoire holds about 84,000 clones, with roughly nine tenths as singletons. The length of the CDR3 is 15 residues. Germline V gene data show CDR1 as SGHKS and CDR2 as YYEKEE (reference sequence). With 6 bases removed from V and 9 bases from J, the gap between germline ends came to 22 bases. Remarks on this clone: Antigen unknown.

The clonotype originates from an adult in good health. The sequenced sample was peripheral blood, obtained on day 0 of AZD1222 vaccination. V usage is TRBV5-5 and J usage is TRBJ2-4, with D perhaps TRBD1 (7 bases). In nucleotides, the CDR3 is TGTGCCAGCAACACCCCAGGGGGGTCCGGGGGCATTCAGTACTTC. Translating gives CASNTPGGSGGIQYF.